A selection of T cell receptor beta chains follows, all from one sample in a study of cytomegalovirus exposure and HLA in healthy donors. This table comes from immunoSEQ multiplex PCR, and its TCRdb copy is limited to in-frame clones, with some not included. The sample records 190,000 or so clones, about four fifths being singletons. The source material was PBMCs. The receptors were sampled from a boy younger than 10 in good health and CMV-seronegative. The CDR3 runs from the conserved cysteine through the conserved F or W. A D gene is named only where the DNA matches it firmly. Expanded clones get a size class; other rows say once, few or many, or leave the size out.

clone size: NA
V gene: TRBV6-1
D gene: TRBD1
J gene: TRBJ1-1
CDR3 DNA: TGTGCCAGCAGTGAAGCTGACAGGGAGGTGTCCGAAGCTTTCTTT
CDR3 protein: CASSEADREVSEAFF

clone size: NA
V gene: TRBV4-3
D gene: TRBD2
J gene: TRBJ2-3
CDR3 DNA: TGCGCCAGCAGCCAACCCACTAGCGGGGGGGCAGATACGCAGTATTTT
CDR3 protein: CASSQPTSGGADTQYF

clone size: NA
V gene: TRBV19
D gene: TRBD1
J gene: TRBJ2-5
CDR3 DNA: TGTGCCAGTAGTACCAGGGGGCGGGAGACCCAGTACTTC
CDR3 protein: CASSTRGRETQYF

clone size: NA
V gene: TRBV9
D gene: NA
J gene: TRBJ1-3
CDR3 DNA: TGTGCCAGCAGCGTAGAGGGGCCCGTCTCTGGAAACACCATATATTTT
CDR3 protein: CASSVEGPVSGNTIYF

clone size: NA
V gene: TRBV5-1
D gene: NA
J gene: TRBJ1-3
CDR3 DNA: TGCGCCAGCAGCTTGGCCCCAGGGACTGGAAACACCATATATTTT
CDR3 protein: CASSLAPGTGNTIYF

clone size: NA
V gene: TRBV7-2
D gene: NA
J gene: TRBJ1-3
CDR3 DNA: TGTGCCAGCAGCCTGGAGGCCCCTGGGTGGGGAAACACCATATATTTT
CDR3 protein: CASSLEAPGWGNTIYF

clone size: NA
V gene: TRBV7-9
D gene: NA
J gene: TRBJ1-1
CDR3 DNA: TGTGCCAGCAGACTCAGGCGGAACACTGAAGCTTTCTTT
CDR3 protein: CASRLRRNTEAFF

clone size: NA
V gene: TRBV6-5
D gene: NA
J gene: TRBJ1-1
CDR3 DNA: TGTGCCAGCAGTTATCGTCAGGGGCCCGTAGCCACTGAAGCTTTCTTT
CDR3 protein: CASSYRQGPVATEAFF

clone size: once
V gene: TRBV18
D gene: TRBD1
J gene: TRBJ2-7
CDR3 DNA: TGTGCCAGCTCACCACGGGTACAGGGGTCCTACGAGCAGTACTTC
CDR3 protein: CASSPRVQGSYEQYF

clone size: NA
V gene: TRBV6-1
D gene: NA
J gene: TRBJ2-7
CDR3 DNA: TGTGCCAGCAGTGAAGGCCAGGGGGGACCCTACGAGCAGTACTTC
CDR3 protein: CASSEGQGGPYEQYF

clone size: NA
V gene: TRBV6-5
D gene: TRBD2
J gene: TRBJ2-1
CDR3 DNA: TGTGCCAGCAGTTACTCACTAGCGGGGGGGCGGAATGAGCAGTTCTTC
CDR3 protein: CASSYSLAGGRNEQFF

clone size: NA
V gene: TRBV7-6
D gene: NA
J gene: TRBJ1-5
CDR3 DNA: TGTGCCAGCAGCTTAGAGTGGGGGGGTCAGCCCCAGCATTTT
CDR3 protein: CASSLEWGGQPQHF

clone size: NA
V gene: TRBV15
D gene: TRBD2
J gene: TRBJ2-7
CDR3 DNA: TGTGCCACCAGCAGAGATACCCTATTAGCGGGGGGGAGGTACGAGCAGTACTTC
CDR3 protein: CATSRDTLLAGGRYEQYF

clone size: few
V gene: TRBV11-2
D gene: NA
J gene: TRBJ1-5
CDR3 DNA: TGTGCCAGCAGCTTAGATTATTACTCAGGGCCCCAGCATTTT
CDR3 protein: CASSLDYYSGPQHF

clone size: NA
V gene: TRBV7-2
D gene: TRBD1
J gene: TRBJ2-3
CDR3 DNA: TGTGCCAGCAGCTTAGCTGTAGGGGGCCGCACAGATACGCAGTATTTT
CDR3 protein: CASSLAVGGRTDTQYF

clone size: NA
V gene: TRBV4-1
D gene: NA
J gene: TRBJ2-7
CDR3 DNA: TGCGCCAGCAGCCCACGCCGGCAGGGTGCCTACGAGCAGTACTTC
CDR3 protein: CASSPRRQGAYEQYF

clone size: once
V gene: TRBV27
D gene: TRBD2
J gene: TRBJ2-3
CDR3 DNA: TGTGCCAGCAGTCGGACGGGGGGATCAGATACGCAGTATTTT
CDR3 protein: CASSRTGGSDTQYF

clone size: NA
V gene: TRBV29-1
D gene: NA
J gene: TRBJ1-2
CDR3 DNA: TGCAGCGTCCTCCAGGGGCAGGGCGAATTACCAACCCGCGGCTACACCTTC
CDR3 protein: CSVLQGQGELPTRGYTF

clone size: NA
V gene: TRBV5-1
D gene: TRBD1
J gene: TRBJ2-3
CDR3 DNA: TGCGCCAGCAGCTTGGAGGGACAGACTACAGATACGCAGTATTTT
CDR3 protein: CASSLEGQTTDTQYF

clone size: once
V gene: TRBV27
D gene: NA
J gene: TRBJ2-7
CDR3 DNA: TGTGCCAGCAGTTTAAAACTCTCCTACGAGCAGTACTTC
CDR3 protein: CASSLKLSYEQYF

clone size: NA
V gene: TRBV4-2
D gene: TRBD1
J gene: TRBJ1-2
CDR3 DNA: TGTGCCAGCAGCCAAGTAGAAGGACAGGGAGGCTACACCTTC
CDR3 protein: CASSQVEGQGGYTF

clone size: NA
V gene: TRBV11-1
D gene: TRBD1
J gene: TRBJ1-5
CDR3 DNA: TGTGCCAGCAGACTAAGGCCGCAGGGGGCGTGCGGCAATCAGCCCCAGCATTTT
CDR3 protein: CASRLRPQGACGNQPQHF

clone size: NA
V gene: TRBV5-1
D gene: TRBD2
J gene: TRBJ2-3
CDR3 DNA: TGCGCCAGCAGCTTGAGGGAGGCGGGGGTTAGCACAGATACGCAGTATTTT
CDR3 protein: CASSLREAGVSTDTQYF

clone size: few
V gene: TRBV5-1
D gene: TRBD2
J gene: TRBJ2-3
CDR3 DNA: TGCGCCAGCAGCTTGGCCGGACTAGCGGGGGGGCTTCCAGATACGCAGTATTTT
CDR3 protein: CASSLAGLAGGLPDTQYF

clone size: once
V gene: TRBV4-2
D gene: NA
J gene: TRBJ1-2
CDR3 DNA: TGTGCCAGCAGCCAAGATAGGGGAAGGGGGTATGAGGGCTACACCTTC
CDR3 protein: CASSQDRGRGYEGYTF

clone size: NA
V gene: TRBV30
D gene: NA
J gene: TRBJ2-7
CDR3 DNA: TGTGCCTGGATGCGACATACCCTAAATTCCTACGAGCAGTACTTC
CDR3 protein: CAWMRHTLNSYEQYF

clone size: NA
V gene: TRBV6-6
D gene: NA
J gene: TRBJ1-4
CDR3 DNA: TGTGCCAGCAGTCAAGGGGGTCGAAGTGAAAAACTGTTTTTT
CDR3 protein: CASSQGGRSEKLFF

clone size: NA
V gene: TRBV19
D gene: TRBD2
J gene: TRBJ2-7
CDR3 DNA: TGTGCCAGTAGTTCGGCGGGGGGCAACTCCTACGAGCAGTACTTC
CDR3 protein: CASSSAGGNSYEQYF

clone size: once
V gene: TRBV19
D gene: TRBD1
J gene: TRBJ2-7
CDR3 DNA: TGTGCCAGTAGTGTCCAGGGGGCCTTTCCCTACGAGCAGTACTTC
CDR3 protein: CASSVQGAFPYEQYF

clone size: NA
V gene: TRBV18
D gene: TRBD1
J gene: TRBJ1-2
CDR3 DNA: TGTGCCAGCTCACCATCCGGACAGGGGGGGGATGGCTACACCTTC
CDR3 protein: CASSPSGQGGDGYTF

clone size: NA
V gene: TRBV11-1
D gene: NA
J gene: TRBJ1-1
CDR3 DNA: TGTGCCAGCAGCTTAGCACTCAGGTACACTGAAGCTTTCTTT
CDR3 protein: CASSLALRYTEAFF

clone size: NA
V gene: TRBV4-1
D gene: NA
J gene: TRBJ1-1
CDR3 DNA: TGCGCCAGCAGCCCCGGACTGTGGAACACTGAAGCTTTCTTT
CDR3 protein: CASSPGLWNTEAFF

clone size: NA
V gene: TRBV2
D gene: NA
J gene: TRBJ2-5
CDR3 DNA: TGTGCCAGCGCGCGAACAGGACAAGAGACCCAGTACTTC
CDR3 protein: CASARTGQETQYF

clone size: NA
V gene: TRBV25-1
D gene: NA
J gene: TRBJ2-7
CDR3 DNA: TGTGCCAGCAGTGAGGGGCACGAGCAGTACTTC
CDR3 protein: CASSEGHEQYF

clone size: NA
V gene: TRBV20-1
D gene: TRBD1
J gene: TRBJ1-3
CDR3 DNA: TGCAGTGCCCAGAGGGGGCAGGGGTATTTT
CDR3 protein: CSAQRGQGYF

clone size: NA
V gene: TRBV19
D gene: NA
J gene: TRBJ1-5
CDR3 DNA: TGTGCCAGTAGTATCGGTCGGGTCCCAAATCAGCCCCAGCATTTT
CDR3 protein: CASSIGRVPNQPQHF

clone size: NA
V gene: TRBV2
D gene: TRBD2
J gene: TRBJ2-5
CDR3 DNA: TGTGCCATTCAGCGGGGGGGCTTGGAGACCCAGTACTTC
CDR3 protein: CAIQRGGLETQYF

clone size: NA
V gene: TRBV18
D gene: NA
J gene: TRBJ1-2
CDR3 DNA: TGTGCCAGCTCATCAGGACAGAACTCTAACTATGGCTACACCTTC
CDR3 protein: CASSSGQNSNYGYTF

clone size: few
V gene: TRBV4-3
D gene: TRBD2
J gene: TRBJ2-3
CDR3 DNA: TGCGCCAGCAGCCAGGGGGTGGCGGGGGGGGCCACAGATACGCAGTATTTT
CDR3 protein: CASSQGVAGGATDTQYF

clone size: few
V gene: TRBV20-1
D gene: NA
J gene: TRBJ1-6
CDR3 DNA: TGCAGTGCTAGCGCGACTCGGCACCTCCACTTT
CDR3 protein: CSASATRHLHF

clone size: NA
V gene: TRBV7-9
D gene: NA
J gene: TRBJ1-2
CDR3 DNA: TGTGCCAGCAGCTTGTTTGAGCTCGGGGGGAGCGGCTACACCTTC
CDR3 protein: CASSLFELGGSGYTF

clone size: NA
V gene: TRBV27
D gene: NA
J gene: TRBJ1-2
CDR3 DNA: TGTGCCAGCAGCGAGGGTATGAACTATGGCTACACCTTC
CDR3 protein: CASSEGMNYGYTF

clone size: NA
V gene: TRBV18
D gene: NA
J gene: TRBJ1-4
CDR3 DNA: TGTGCCAGCTCACCACCAGACCGCAGGGTGGCAAAACTGTTTTTT
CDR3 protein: CASSPPDRRVAKLFF

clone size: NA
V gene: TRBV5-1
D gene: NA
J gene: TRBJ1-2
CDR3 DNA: TGCGCCAGCAGCGCCACGGTTTCTAACTATGGCTACACCTTC
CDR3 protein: CASSATVSNYGYTF

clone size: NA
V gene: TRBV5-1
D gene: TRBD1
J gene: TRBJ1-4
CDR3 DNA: TGCGCCAGCAGCCAGGCGGGGACAGGGACGGAAAAACTGTTTTTT
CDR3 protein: CASSQAGTGTEKLFF

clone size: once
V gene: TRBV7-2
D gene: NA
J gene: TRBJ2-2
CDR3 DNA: TGTGCCAGCAGCTTAGCCGGGGGGCTCACCGGGGAGCTGTTTTTT
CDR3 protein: CASSLAGGLTGELFF

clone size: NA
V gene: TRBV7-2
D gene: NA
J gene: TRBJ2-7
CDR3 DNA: TGTGCCAGCAGCCAAGGAGGGGGGGTATACGAGCAGTACTTC
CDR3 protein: CASSQGGGVYEQYF

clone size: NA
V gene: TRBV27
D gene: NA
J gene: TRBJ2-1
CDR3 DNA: TGTGCCAGCAGTTCAATTAACGGGGGGCACTCCTACAATGAGCAGTTCTTC
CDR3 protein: CASSSINGGHSYNEQFF

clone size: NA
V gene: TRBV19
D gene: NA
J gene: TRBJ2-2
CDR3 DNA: TGTGCCAGTAGTATAGAGGGCGGGACTAACACCGGGGAGCTGTTTTTT
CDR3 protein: CASSIEGGTNTGELFF

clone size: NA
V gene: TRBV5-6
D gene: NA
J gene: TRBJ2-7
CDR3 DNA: TGTGCCAGCAGCCCCGGTACCCTCGTCTACGAGCAGTACTTC
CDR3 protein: CASSPGTLVYEQYF

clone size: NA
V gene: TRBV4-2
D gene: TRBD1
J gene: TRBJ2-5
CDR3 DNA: TGTGCCAGCAGCCAAGACGGGGGACAGGGGCAAGAGACCCAGTACTTC
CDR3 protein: CASSQDGGQGQETQYF